This T cell receptor (beta chain) was identified during a study of OX40 agonist ivuxolimab in advanced cancers. Study-wide background: Mean age about 60 years, range about 23 to 80; about 81% male. Checkpoint inhibitors had been given previously to roughly 40% of patients.

This CDR3 is 16 amino acids long. CDR1 is WSHSY and CDR2 is SAAADI in the germline V gene. J lost 4 bases, V lost 0 bases, and 7 bases had no gene match. Clones were sequenced by immunoSEQ multiplex PCR, and TCRdb holds only the in-frame ones, with some missing. The sample lists around 21,000 clones, around 79% occurring once. The clonotype was recovered from an adult with an advanced solid tumor such as melanoma, head and neck, liver or kidney cancer. The chain carries TRBV10-2 and TRBJ2-7; 9 bases fit TRBD2. Sequenced material: CD4+ or CD8+ T cells sorted from blood, taken in a trial of the OX40 agonist ivuxolimab. CDR3 nucleotide sequence: TGCGCCAGCAGTGAGTCCACGGCTAGCGGGAAGTACGAGCAGTACTTC. Its protein is CASSESTASGKYEQYF.